A selection of T cell receptor beta chains follows, all from one sample in a study of lymphopenia after photon versus proton radiotherapy. TCRdb's copy holds only in-frame clones and misses some; the assay was immunoSEQ multiplex PCR. The table lists some 20,000 clones, 85% to 95% of them singletons, with about 6.5% in the top ten. The sample consisted of peripheral blood, taken from a patient treated with photon-based radiotherapy. These TCRs come from a man between 60 and 75 years old with pancreatic cancer. Both conserved end residues are part of each CDR3. Each record gives: D gene, clone size, V gene, J gene, CDR3 protein, CDR3 DNA. The D gene is left open where the match is weak. Rows give clone size only sometimes, using once, few, many, or a class for an expanded clone.

TRBD1	-	TRBV7-4	TRBJ2-7	CASSYSPGQLTYEQYF	TGTGCCAGCAGCTATAGCCCGGGACAGCTTACCTACGAGCAGTACTTC
TRBD2	-	TRBV19	TRBJ2-2	CASSIAGGPVGELFF	TGTGCCAGTAGTATTGCGGGGGGGCCGGTCGGGGAGCTGTTTTTT
-	-	TRBV5-8	TRBJ1-5	CASTHPRVNQPQHF	TGTGCCAGCACGCATCCTCGGGTGAATCAGCCCCAGCATTTT
-	-	TRBV10-3	TRBJ1-2	CAISEGSGRNYGYTF	TGTGCCATCAGTGAGGGTTCAGGCCGCAACTATGGCTACACCTTC
-	-	TRBV5-8	TRBJ1-3	CASSLKVSAGNTIYF	TGTGCCAGCAGCTTGAAAGTCTCTGCTGGAAACACCATATATTTT
TRBD1	-	TRBV19	TRBJ1-2	CASIKQTGTGNSGYTF	TGTGCCAGTATAAAACAGACCGGGACAGGGAATTCTGGCTACACCTTC
-	-	TRBV30	TRBJ2-2	CAWSVLGGYTGELFF	TGTGCCTGGAGTGTACTCGGGGGATACACCGGGGAGCTGTTTTTT
TRBD2	-	TRBV4-2	TRBJ2-5	CASSQGGLAGGGETQYF	TGTGCCAGCAGCCAAGGAGGACTAGCGGGCGGAGGGGAGACCCAGTACTTC
-	-	TRBV2	TRBJ1-3	CASNWVSSGNTIYF	TGTGCCAGCAATTGGGTGAGCTCTGGAAACACCATATATTTT
-	-	TRBV18	TRBJ2-5	CASSPPRLRETQYF	TGTGCCAGCTCACCACCGAGGCTCCGGGAGACCCAGTACTTC
TRBD1	-	TRBV13	TRBJ1-3	CASSLMGAGGEVRWSGNTIYF	TGTGCCAGCAGCCTTATGGGGGCAGGGGGCGAGGTACGATGGTCTGGAAACACCATATATTTT
-	few	TRBV7-2	TRBJ1-6	CASSLVETSPLHF	TGTGCCAGCAGCTTAGTTGAGACTTCACCCCTCCACTTT
-	-	TRBV18	TRBJ2-3	CASSPPPGSRDTQYF	TGTGCCAGCTCACCGCCTCCCGGTAGCCGAGATACGCAGTATTTT
-	-	TRBV18	TRBJ2-3	CASSSTDTQYF	TGTGCCAGCTCGTCCACAGATACGCAGTATTTT
-	-	TRBV4-2	TRBJ1-4	CASSQSSRSTNEKLFF	TGTGCCAGCAGCCAATCATCGCGGAGTACTAATGAAAAACTGTTTTTT
-	few	TRBV10-3	TRBJ1-6	CAISELTSAPLHF	TGTGCCATCAGTGAGTTGACCTCGGCACCCCTCCACTTT
-	-	TRBV5-5	TRBJ2-5	CASSLGQIQETQYF	TGTGCCAGCAGCTTGGGACAGATTCAAGAGACCCAGTACTTC
-	once	TRBV9	TRBJ2-1	CASSAQERRYNEQFF	TGTGCCAGCAGCGCGCAGGAGCGCCGATACAATGAGCAGTTCTTC
-	-	TRBV18	TRBJ2-6	CASSSSGSGANVLTF	TGTGCCAGCTCATCCTCTGGGTCTGGGGCCAACGTCCTGACTTTC
-	-	TRBV9	TRBJ1-5	CASSLSWGNQPQHF	TGTGCCAGCAGCCTAAGTTGGGGGAATCAGCCCCAGCATTTT
TRBD1	-	TRBV5-1	TRBJ2-3	CASSPISTGWDTQYF	TGCGCCAGCAGCCCAATATCGACAGGGTGGGATACGCAGTATTTT
TRBD1	-	TRBV18	TRBJ2-2	CASSPRGQGVNTGELFF	TGTGCCAGCTCACCACGGGGACAGGGGGTAAACACCGGGGAGCTGTTTTTT
-	once	TRBV18	TRBJ2-7	CASSRMGSYEQYF	TGTGCCAGCTCACGTATGGGCTCCTACGAGCAGTACTTC
TRBD2	once	TRBV13	TRBJ2-5	CASSATGLAGRTQYF	TGTGCCAGCAGCGCAACTGGACTAGCGGGACGGACCCAGTACTTC
TRBD1	few	TRBV2	TRBJ1-2	CASNSQGAHGYTF	TGTGCCAGCAATTCCCAGGGGGCCCATGGCTACACCTTC
-	-	TRBV11-2	TRBJ2-1	CASTNLGFGEQFF	TGTGCCAGCACCAATTTGGGTTTCGGGGAGCAGTTCTTC
-	once	TRBV11-3	TRBJ2-2	CASSLGQVNTGELFF	TGTGCCAGCAGCTTAGGGCAGGTTAACACCGGGGAGCTGTTTTTT
-	once	TRBV6-1	TRBJ2-3	CASRAVKSGADTQYF	TGTGCCAGCAGGGCGGTAAAAAGTGGCGCAGATACGCAGTATTTT
TRBD1	once	TRBV5-1	TRBJ2-2	CASSLKTGGAMNTGELFF	TGCGCCAGCAGCCTAAAGACAGGGGGTGCAATGAACACCGGGGAGCTGTTTTTT